This T cell receptor (beta chain) was documented in a study of blood T cell repertoires in COVID-19 (dated by TCRdb to between 2020 and 2021). Study-wide context: Samples covering the acute and convalescent phases of COVID-19 were provided by collaborators in the United States, Italy and Spain. The material from the prospective study consisted of cDNA or gDNA derived from T cells, B-cell-depleted T cells, or PBMCs. Deeply sampled blood TCRbeta repertoires from subjects exposed to, actively infected with, or recovered from COVID-19 were included in the dataset. The repertoires were released in a freely available public database meant as a resource for research on the immune response to SARS-CoV-2. Samples were obtained from the ongoing ImmuneRACE study (first 160 participants) and from 950 to 1,500 subjects provided by 6 global collaborators. The sample metadata nearly always contained a de-identified subject ID, COVID-19 status, age in years and sex. Where available, HLA class I and class II types were obtained from metadata supplied by the sample provider rather than from assay-based typing. General conclusions and limits of the study: Clinical and demographic metadata were provided uncurated, with the amount varying by source and participant.

Deletion took 4 bases off V and 4 bases off J, with a span of 6 bases between the germline ends. Based on the germline V gene, the CDR1 and CDR2 sequences are SGHRS and YFSETQ. Including cysteine and phenylalanine, the CDR3 has 11 amino acids. Only the CDR3 DNA stays, 33 bases, in frame from base 1. This clone has more than one count but fewer than ten. Its antigen is not yet known. It has no much larger one-base neighbor in the sample; base qualities were not kept. TCRbeta CDR3 regions were amplified from genomic DNA by means of the immunoSEQ Assay, a bias-controlled multiplex PCR. The authors' analysis ran thus. Within the assay, amplification of reference gene primers was used to estimate how many nucleated cells each sample contained. To quantify the absolute abundance of each unique TCRbeta CDR3 rearrangement, sequence reads were collapsed and filtered. For each sample, productive Simpson clonality was calculated by taking the square root of Simpson's diversity index across productive rearrangements. As stored in TCRdb, this immuneACCESS dataset retains in-frame rearrangements with V and J assigned. A fraction of the clones does not appear; measured against another copy, unresolved V genes explain less than half of the discrepancy, and the remainder lacks a known reason. V and J calls plus clone size are reproduced from that table; the DNA served to infer D and trimming. The sample contains over 100,000 clones, roughly 79% of them found a single time. Approximately 9.1% of the sample comes from the top ten.

Whole blood was collected in K2EDTA tubes by collaborating institutions according to the institutions' own protocols. For TCRbeta analysis, collaborator samples were shipped as frozen whole blood, as isolated PBMCs, or as DNA extracted from either sample type. The sequence derives from a woman aged 55-69 years with active or convalescent COVID-19. In this chain, TRBV5-1 is recombined with TRBJ2-7; the D gene is unclear. Sequencing was done on a sample of peripheral blood. The DNA sequence follows: TGCGCCAGCAGCCCCGGGTACGAGCAGTACTTC. Its translation reads: CASSPGYEQYF. With the portions outside the CDR3 filled from the reference TRBV5-1 and TRBJ2-7 genes, the complete variable region becomes KAGVTQTPRYLIKTRGQQVTLSCSPISGHRSVSWYQQTPGQGLQFLFEYFSETQRNKGNFPGRFSGRQFSNSRSEMNVSTLELGDSALYLCASSPGYEQYFGPGTRLTVT.